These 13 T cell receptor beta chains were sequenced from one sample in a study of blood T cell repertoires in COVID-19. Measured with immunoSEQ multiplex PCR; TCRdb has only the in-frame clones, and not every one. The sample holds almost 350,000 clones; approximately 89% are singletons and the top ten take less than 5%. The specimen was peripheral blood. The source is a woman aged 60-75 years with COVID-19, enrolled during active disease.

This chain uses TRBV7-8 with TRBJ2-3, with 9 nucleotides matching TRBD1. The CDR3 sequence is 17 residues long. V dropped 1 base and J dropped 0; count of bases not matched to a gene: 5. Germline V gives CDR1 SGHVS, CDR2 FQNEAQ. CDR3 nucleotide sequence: TGTGCCAGCAGCTTAGGTGCCGGGACAGGGAGCACAGATACGCAGTATTTT. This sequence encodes CASSLGAGTGSTDTQYF.

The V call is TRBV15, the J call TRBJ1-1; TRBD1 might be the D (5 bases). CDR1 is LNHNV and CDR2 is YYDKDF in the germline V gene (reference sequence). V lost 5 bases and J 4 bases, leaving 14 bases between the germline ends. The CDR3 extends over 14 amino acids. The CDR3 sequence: CATSEVRGGTEAFF. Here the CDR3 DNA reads TGTGCCACCAGCGAGGTTAGGGGAGGCACTGAAGCTTTCTTT.

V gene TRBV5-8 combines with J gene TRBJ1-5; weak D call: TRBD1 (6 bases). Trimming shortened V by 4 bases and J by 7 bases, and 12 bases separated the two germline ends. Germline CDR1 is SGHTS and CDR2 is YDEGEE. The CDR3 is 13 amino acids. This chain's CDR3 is CASSPPGAQPQHF. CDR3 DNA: TGTGCCAGCAGCCCACCAGGGGCACAGCCCCAGCATTTT.

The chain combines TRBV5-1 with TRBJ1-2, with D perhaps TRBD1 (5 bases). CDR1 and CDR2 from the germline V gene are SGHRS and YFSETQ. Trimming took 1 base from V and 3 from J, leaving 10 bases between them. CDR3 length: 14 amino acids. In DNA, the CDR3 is TGCGCCAGCAGCTTGAAAACAGGCGACTATGGCTACACCTTC. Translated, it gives CASSLKTGDYGYTF.

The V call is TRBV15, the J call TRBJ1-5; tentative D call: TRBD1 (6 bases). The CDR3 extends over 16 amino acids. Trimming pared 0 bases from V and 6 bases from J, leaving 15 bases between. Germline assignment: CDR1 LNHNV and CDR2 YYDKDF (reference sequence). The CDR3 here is CATSRDQGGGGQPQHF. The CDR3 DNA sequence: TGTGCCACCAGCAGAGATCAAGGAGGGGGGGGTCAGCCCCAGCATTTT.

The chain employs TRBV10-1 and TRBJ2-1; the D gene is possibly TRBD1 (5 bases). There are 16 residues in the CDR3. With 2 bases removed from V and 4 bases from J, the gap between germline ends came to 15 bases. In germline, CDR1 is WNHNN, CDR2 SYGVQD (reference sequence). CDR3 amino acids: CASSEQPGKRYNEQFF. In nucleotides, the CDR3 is TGCGCCAGCAGTGAGCAGCCAGGGAAGAGGTACAATGAGCAGTTCTTC.

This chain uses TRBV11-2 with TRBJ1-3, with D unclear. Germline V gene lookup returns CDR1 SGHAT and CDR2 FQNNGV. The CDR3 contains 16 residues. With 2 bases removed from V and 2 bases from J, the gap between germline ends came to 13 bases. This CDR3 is CASSLIRGVAGNTIYF. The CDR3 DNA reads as TGTGCCAGCAGCTTAATCCGGGGAGTAGCTGGAAACACCATATATTTT.

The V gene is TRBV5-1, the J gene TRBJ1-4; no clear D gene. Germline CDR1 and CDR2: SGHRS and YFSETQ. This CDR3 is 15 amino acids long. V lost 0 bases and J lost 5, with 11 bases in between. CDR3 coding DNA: TGCGCCAGCAGCTTGGGTGAAAGTGAGAATGAAAAACTGTTTTTT. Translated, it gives CASSLGESENEKLFF.

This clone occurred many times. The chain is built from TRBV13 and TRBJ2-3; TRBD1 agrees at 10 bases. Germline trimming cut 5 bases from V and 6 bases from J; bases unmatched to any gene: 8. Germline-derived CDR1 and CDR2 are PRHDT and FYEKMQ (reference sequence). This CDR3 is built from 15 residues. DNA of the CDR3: TGTGCCAGCAGCAGGGACAGGGGCATTTCTGATACGCAGTATTTT. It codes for CASSRDRGISDTQYF.

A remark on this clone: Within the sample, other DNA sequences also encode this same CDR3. In DNA, the CDR3 is TGTGCCAGCTCACCGACAGGCGCCAATCAGCCCCAGCATTTT. Amino acids: CASSPTGANQPQHF. The J gene is TRBJ1-5, the V gene TRBV18; maybe TRBD1 (6 bases). CDR3 length equals 14 residues. Germline V gene lookup returns CDR1 KGHSH and CDR2 LQKENI. With 3 bases removed from V and 3 bases from J, the gap between germline ends came to 9 bases. Combining the CDR3 with reference TRBV18 and TRBJ1-5 gives the whole variable domain NAGVMQNPRHLVRRRGQEARLRCSPMKGHSHVYWYRQLPEEGLKFMVYLQKENIIDESGMPKERFSAEFPKEGPSILRIQQVVRGDSAAYFCASSPTGANQPQHFGDGTRLSIL.

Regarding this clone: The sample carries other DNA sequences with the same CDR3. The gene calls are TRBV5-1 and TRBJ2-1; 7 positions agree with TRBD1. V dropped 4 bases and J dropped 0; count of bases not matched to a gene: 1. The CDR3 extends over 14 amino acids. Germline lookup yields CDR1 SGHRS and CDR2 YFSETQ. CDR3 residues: CASSPGGSYNEQFF. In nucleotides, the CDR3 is TGCGCCAGCAGCCCAGGGGGCTCCTACAATGAGCAGTTCTTC.

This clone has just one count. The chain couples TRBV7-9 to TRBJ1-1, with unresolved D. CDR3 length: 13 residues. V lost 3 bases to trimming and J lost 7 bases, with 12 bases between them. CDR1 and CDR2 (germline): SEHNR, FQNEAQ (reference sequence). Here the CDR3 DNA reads TGTGCCAGCAGCTTTACAGACGGATATGAAGCTTTCTTT. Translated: CASSFTDGYEAFF. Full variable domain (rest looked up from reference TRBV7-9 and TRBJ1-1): DTGVSQNPRHKITKRGQNVTFRCDPISEHNRLYWYRQTLGQGPEFLTYFQNEAQLEKSRLLSDRFSAERPKGSFSTLEIQRTEQGDSAMYLCASSFTDGYEAFFGQGTRLTVV.

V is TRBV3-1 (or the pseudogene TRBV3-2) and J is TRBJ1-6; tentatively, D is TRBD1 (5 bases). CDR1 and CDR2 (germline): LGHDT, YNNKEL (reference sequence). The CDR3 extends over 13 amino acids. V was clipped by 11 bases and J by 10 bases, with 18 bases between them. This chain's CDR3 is CALDGQGRSPLHF. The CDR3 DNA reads TGTGCCTTAGACGGGCAGGGAAGATCACCCCTCCACTTT.